This TCR beta chain comes out of a study of T cells in Graves' hyperthyroidism and ophthalmopathy. Amplified TCR beta CDR3 regions derived from RNA transcripts. An initial round of RT-PCR targeting the TCR CDR3 relied on the HTBI primer set. In TCRdb, the multiplex PCR reads were re-called with MiXCR into one record per CDR3 protein. The data show 550,000 to 800,000 distinct CDR3 sequences, about 17% seen once. This clonotype came up a few times. In germline, CDR1 is MNHNS, CDR2 SASEGT. The CDR3 totals 15 residues. The germline V and J ends were trimmed by 6 bases and 1 base, with 10 bases remaining between them.

The receptor comes from a man between 18 and 35 years old with Graves' hyperthyroidism. The chain joins TRBV6-1 to TRBJ2-6; D perhaps matches TRBD1 (6 bases). The sequenced sample consisted of blood. The CDR3 loop reads CASSDRFSGANVLTF. The CDR3 DNA is TGTGCCAGCAGCGACAGGTTTTCTGGGGCCAACGTCCTGACTTTC.